The rows below give T cell receptor beta chains drawn from one sample of a study of cytomegalovirus exposure and HLA in healthy donors. The protocol was immunoSEQ multiplex PCR, while the TCRdb copy is restricted to in-frame clones and leaves out a portion. The table for this sample gives roughly 69,000 clones. The material sequenced was PBMCs. These receptors all stem from a woman aged 25-40 years in good health and CMV-seronegative. Each CDR3 is given with its conserved first and last residue. Each record gives: V gene, CDR3 length, CDR3 protein.

v_gene: TRBV29-1
len: 16
CDR3aa: CSVELDGTSGSYEQYF

v_gene: TRBV29-1
len: 16
CDR3aa: CSVAGLAGGPTDTQYF

v_gene: TRBV28
len: 13
CDR3aa: CASSLGTGNGHTF

v_gene: TRBV29-1
len: 13
CDR3aa: CSVEEYRGTEAFF

v_gene: TRBV18
len: 15
CDR3aa: CASSPEGLLTDTQYF

v_gene: TRBV29-1
len: 14
CDR3aa: CSVEETPPDNEQFF

v_gene: TRBV6-5
len: 15
CDR3aa: CASSYWAEPPYEQYF

v_gene: TRBV9
len: 17
CDR3aa: CASSVGSSGEEVYGYTF

v_gene: TRBV5-1
len: 15
CDR3aa: CASSSRGGRADTQYF

v_gene: TRBV5-5
len: 16
CDR3aa: CASSLDRGANTGELFF

v_gene: TRBV27
len: 14
CDR3aa: CASMIGVPPYEQYF

v_gene: TRBV2
len: 15
CDR3aa: CASSAYRVSNEKLFF

v_gene: TRBV20-1
len: 11
CDR3aa: CSARGRDEQYF

v_gene: TRBV19
len: 15
CDR3aa: CASRPDRVSNQPQHF

v_gene: TRBV27
len: 15
CDR3aa: CASSLRDRVSYEQYF

v_gene: TRBV9
len: 14
CDR3aa: CASTPGTSLHEQFF

v_gene: TRBV28
len: 15
CDR3aa: CASRAEEGYSYEQYF

v_gene: TRBV6-5
len: 15
CDR3aa: CASSYSGGFQKTQYF

v_gene: TRBV18
len: 13
CDR3aa: CASSPPYLTGVTF

v_gene: TRBV27
len: 15
CDR3aa: CASSLSIGQSYEQYF

v_gene: TRBV29-1
len: 12
CDR3aa: CSVPRYNYGYTF

v_gene: TRBV4-2
len: 16
CDR3aa: CASSQDGPAGDYGYTF

v_gene: TRBV18
len: 15
CDR3aa: CASSPGTGSYNEQFF

v_gene: TRBV9
len: 17
CDR3aa: CASSAATSRVTTGELFF

v_gene: TRBV29-1
len: 13
CDR3aa: CSAEGLAGADQYF